Included here is one T cell receptor (beta chain) sequence, with context. Some clones are missing from TCRdb's copy, which holds only in-frame ones; the method was immunoSEQ multiplex PCR. The sample holds around 220,000 clones, approximately 90% seen once. The record originates from a study of blood T cell repertoires in COVID-19. Study-wide context: Material from acute and convalescent COVID-19 was sourced from the United States, Italy and Spain.

Germline CDR1 is SGHTA and CDR2 is FQGNSA. With 2 bases removed from V and 4 bases from J, the gap between germline ends came to 11 bases. This CDR3 has 14 residues. The chain carries TRBV7-2 and TRBJ1-2; D gene unclear. Sequencing was performed on PBMCs or T cells enriched from blood (not recorded which). The receptor comes from a woman under 30 who had recovered from COVID-19. The CDR3 is CASSLQRASYGYTF. The CDR3, as DNA: TGTGCCAGCAGCTTACAGCGGGCGAGCTATGGCTACACCTTC.